The 6 T cell receptor beta chains below were found in one sample sequenced in a study of radiation and T cells in renal cell carcinoma. Profiling relied on immunoSEQ multiplex PCR, and the TCRdb table lists in-frame clones only, not all of them. The table has about 130,000 clones, roughly four fifths seen once. Time point of the sample: blood 2 weeks post-SBRT. This sample's treatment: 15 Gy SBRT to primary tumor, nephrectomy 4 weeks later. The sequencing here drew on blood, taken from a patient whose treatment included radiotherapy and nephrectomy. The receptors originated from a woman aged 60-75 years with renal cell carcinoma.

There are a few counts of this clone. The CDR3: CASSYSLNTEAFF. CDR3 bases: TGTGCCAGCAGTTACTCGCTGAACACTGAAGCTTTCTTT. The chain combines TRBV6-6 with TRBJ1-1; D not resolved. CDR3 length: 13 residues. Germline values: CDR1 MNHNY, CDR2 SVGAGI (reference sequence). V was cut by 0 bases and J by 0 bases, with 2 bases left in between.

The chain is built from TRBV11-1 and TRBJ2-2; D possibly corresponds to TRBD1 (5 bases). The germline V gene encodes CDR1 SGHAT and CDR2 FQDESV (reference sequence). V was shortened by 7 bases and J by 1 base, with 13 bases between the two germline ends. This CDR3 spans 15 amino acids. The CDR3 sequence is CASTLRTGNTGELFF. The CDR3 DNA reads as TGTGCCAGCACCCTCCGCACAGGGAACACCGGGGAGCTGTTTTTT.

The chain uses TRBV6-5 and TRBJ1-3, with 8 bases aligning to TRBD1. Germline V lookup: CDR1 MNHEY, CDR2 SVGAGI. This CDR3 is 16 amino acids long. J gave up 2 bases and V 4 bases, and 7 bases lay outside the gene matches. The CDR3 loop reads CASSFAQGEPGNTIYF. CDR3 sequence (DNA): TGTGCCAGCAGTTTCGCACAGGGGGAGCCTGGAAACACCATATATTTT.

This clone was observed a single time. The chain is built from TRBV19 and TRBJ2-7; 9 positions match TRBD1. This CDR3 has 13 amino acids. Germline values: CDR1 LNHDA, CDR2 SQIVND (reference sequence). J was trimmed by 6 bases and V by 4 bases; bases with no gene match: 4. The DNA of the CDR3 is TGTGCCAGTAGTACTACAGGGGGCCCCGAGCAGTACTTC. Its protein is CASSTTGGPEQYF.

The chain carries TRBV5-1 and TRBJ1-1; maybe TRBD1 (5 bases). Germline lookup yields CDR1 SGHRS and CDR2 YFSETQ. V was trimmed by 1 base and J by 4 bases, leaving 11 bases between them. This CDR3 is built from 14 residues. CDR3 nucleotide sequence: TGCGCCAGCAGCTTGAATCCAGGGCCCACTGAAGCTTTCTTT. Its translation: CASSLNPGPTEAFF.

The chain uses TRBV6-6 and TRBJ2-7; TRBD1 matches 7 bases. Germline V gene data show CDR1 as MNHNY and CDR2 as SVGAGI (reference sequence). The junction had 13 bases not matched to a gene; V was cut back by 7 bases and J by 1 base. This CDR3 is 16 amino acids long. Here the CDR3 DNA reads TGTGCCAGCAAAAAAACAGGGGCAATTGGGTCCTACGAGCAGTACTTC. It translates to CASKKTGAIGSYEQYF.